The following is a T cell receptor beta chain sequence with its context. Deletions cut 7 bases from V and 5 bases from J, with 17 bases between. The germline V gene has CDR1 SGHTA and CDR2 FQGNSA. This CDR3 is built from 15 residues. This sample was included in a study of blood T cell repertoires in COVID-19. Original methodology: Quantification of nucleated cells was approximated via reference gene primer amplification. Repertoires were generated with immunoSEQ multiplex PCR, while TCRdb's copy carries only in-frame clones and drops some. The V and J calls and the clone size are those of that table, but D and trimming were determined from the DNA. The sample holds about 120,000 clones, 65% to 85% seen once.

Sample: peripheral blood. The genes are TRBV7-2 and TRBJ2-2, with TRBD2 as a possible D gene (5 bases). The TCR comes from a woman aged 70 to 79 with acute or convalescent COVID-19. The CDR3 protein is CASNTRARGTGELFF. CDR3 coding DNA: TGTGCCAGCAACACACGCGCTCGGGGAACCGGGGAGCTGTTTTTT.